This T cell receptor (beta chain) emerged from a study of T-cell reconstitution after alpha-beta-depleted transplantation in children. Findings and caveats of the study: Newly generated T cells supplied most T-cell counts and diversity one year post-transplant. Reports say that about two months after transplant, the alpha-beta T cells came out of several hundred graft clones that had expanded.

The germline CDR1 and CDR2 sequences are SGHTA and FQGNSA. The CDR3 sequence is 14 residues long. V shed 8 bases, J shed 7 bases, and the junction held 12 bases outside the gene matches. This clonotype turned up a few times. Its cognate antigen is unknown. Unique molecular identifiers tagged the TCRbeta library. Using its own MiXCR run on the PCR reads, TCRdb lists one record per CDR3 protein. The sample lists about 830,000 distinct CDR3 sequences; roughly 16% were seen once. The receptor was derived from a male patient between 10 and 17 years old who had a stem cell transplant for acute lymphoblastic leukemia, so the T cells may come from the graft donor. Sequencing used PBMCs, mostly from graft donor cells, obtained 360 days after TCRalphabeta/CD19-depleted stem cell transplant. The gene calls are TRBV7-2 and TRBJ2-5; 8 bases agree with TRBD2. CDR3 amino acids: CASATSGRGGTQYF. The CDR3 DNA reads as TGTGCCAGCGCTACCAGCGGGAGAGGAGGGACCCAGTACTTC.